This is a list of T cell receptor beta chains from one sample in a study of post-analysis software for immune sequencing data. TCRdb recomputed calls from the PCR reads with MiXCR, one row per CDR3 protein. Here the sample spans about 770,000 distinct CDR3 sequences, roughly 50% being singletons. Source material: blood. These receptors were collected from a girl between 5 and 17 years old with multiple sclerosis. Both conserved end residues are part of each CDR3. Fields, in order: J gene, V gene, CDR3 protein.

TRBJ1-5 | TRBV15 | CATSGQQGSRGNQPQHF
TRBJ2-1 | TRBV7-9 | CASRTGNSNYNEQFF
TRBJ2-1 | TRBV19 | CASSIGTSGSNEQFF
TRBJ2-2 | TRBV12-3/TRBV12-4 | CASSSGTGDTGELFF
NA | TRBV5-1 | CAGSARTSGSPETQYF
TRBJ2-5 | TRBV4-3 | CASSQETGWGETQYF
TRBJ2-5 | TRBV7-6 | CASSSGERETQYF
TRBJ1-5 | TRBV29-1 | CSVDRGHHSNQPQHF
TRBJ1-5 | TRBV12-3/TRBV12-4 | CASSWDSGNQPQHF
TRBJ2-3 | TRBV7-3 | CASSRQGGPTDTQYF
TRBJ2-3 | TRBV20-1 | CSARAPFVAGGPVSTDTQYF
TRBJ2-1 | TRBV11-1 | CASSWGLSGRGRDEQFF
TRBJ1-4 | TRBV5-6 | CASSGAPGPEKLFF
TRBJ1-5 | TRBV15 | CATSQSRNQPQHF
NA | TRBV4-1 | CASSQDQGVPYEQYF
TRBJ2-1 | TRBV20-1 | CSARDPGAGAYNEQFF
TRBJ1-1 | TRBV6-5 | CASRGTGTEAFF
TRBJ2-1 | TRBV20-1 | CSAGTAGLRDEQFF
TRBJ2-3 | TRBV20-1 | CSARLRPTDTQYF
TRBJ1-5 | TRBV20-1 | CSARDLPDSPWRPQHF
TRBJ2-1 | TRBV27 | CASRLAGYNEQFF
TRBJ2-4 | TRBV7-8 | CASSPKRGAGGPRNIQYF
TRBJ2-5 | TRBV13 | CASSSTRGSWTQYF
TRBJ2-1 | TRBV12-3/TRBV12-4 | CASIKGHSGGNEQFF
TRBJ2-3 | TRBV28 | CASSHGGSGADTQYF
TRBJ2-3 | TRBV20-1 | CSAESSGSTDTQYF
TRBJ1-5 | TRBV6-2/TRBV6-3 | CASSPDRQPQHF
TRBJ2-3 | TRBV9 | CASSLGFGTDTQYF
TRBJ1-6 | TRBV25-1 | CASGQAINSPLHF
TRBJ2-7 | TRBV5-5 | CASSDWETSGDYEQYF
TRBJ2-1 | TRBV5-1 | CASSWKQDRGTYNEQFF
TRBJ2-5 | TRBV5-1 | CASSPFGGSASNEQYF
NA | TRBV20-1 | CSARDLRTSGYEQYF
TRBJ1-5 | TRBV24-1 | CATSVSGGSNQPQHF
TRBJ2-1 | TRBV3-1 | CASSQVRGGTSYNEQFF
TRBJ2-1 | TRBV20-1 | CSAPVGLAGASSYNEQFF